The 25 T cell receptor beta chains presented below share a single source sample, sequenced in a study of blood T cell repertoires in COVID-19. The data were produced by immunoSEQ multiplex PCR, yet TCRdb's version contains in-frame clones alone and is incomplete. The data hold about 80,000 clones, with roughly 88% observed a single time. The sequencing input was peripheral blood. Receptor source: a woman older than 75 with acute or convalescent COVID-19.

V usage is TRBV5-1 and J usage is TRBJ2-1; TRBD2 aligns across 10 bases. The ends lost 0 bases at V and 10 bases at J; junction bases unmatched: 7. The V gene's germline CDR1 is SGHRS and CDR2 YFSETQ. This CDR3 comprises 15 residues. CDR3 DNA: TGCGCCAGCAGCTTGGTGCTAGCGGGGGAAGGGGAGCAGTTCTTC. As protein: CASSLVLAGEGEQFF.

The chain carries TRBV4-1 and TRBJ2-6; no clear D. V lost 1 base and J 0 bases, leaving 13 bases between the germline ends. CDR3 length: 18 amino acids. Germline V gene sequence: CDR1 MGHRA, CDR2 YSYEKL. The DNA of the CDR3 is TGCGCCAGCAGCCAAGTTGCGACAACCGCCTCTGGGGCCAACGTCCTGACTTTC. This translates into CASSQVATTASGANVLTF.

The V and J genes are TRBV19 and TRBJ2-1; TRBD2 matches at 10 bases. This CDR3 spans 16 amino acids. V was clipped by 6 bases and J by 8 bases; unmatched bases: 13. CDR1 and CDR2 from the germline V gene are LNHDA and SQIVND (reference sequence). The CDR3 protein is CASRDLAGALRDEQFF. CDR3 bases: TGTGCCAGTAGGGACCTAGCGGGGGCCCTACGGGATGAGCAGTTCTTC. Full variable domain (missing parts from reference TRBV19 and TRBJ2-1): DGGITQSPKYLFRKEGQNVTLSCEQNLNHDAMYWYRQDPGQGLRLIYYSQIVNDFQKGDIAEGYSVSREKKESFPLTVTSAQKNPTAFYLCASRDLAGALRDEQFFGPGTRLTVL.

The chain links TRBV7-2 to TRBJ1-1; D perhaps matches TRBD1 (5 bases). The CDR3 is made up of 14 amino acids. Germline CDR1 is SGHTA and CDR2 is FQGNSA. V lost 5 bases to trimming and J lost 1 base, with 11 bases between them. CDR3 region: CASSPRGGNTEAFF. In DNA form, the CDR3 reads TGTGCCAGCAGCCCCCGGGGGGGGAACACTGAAGCTTTCTTT.

The chain combines TRBV10-3 with TRBJ1-6; TRBD1 agrees at 7 bases. The V gene's germline CDR1 is ENHRY and CDR2 SYGVKD. This CDR3 comprises 13 residues. J lost 9 bases, V lost 6 bases, and 5 bases had no gene match. The CDR3 nucleotides are TGTGCCATCAGGGAACAGGGGAGTTCACCCCTCCACTTT. This encodes CAIREQGSSPLHF.

The chain's CDR3 is CNDRTKREDPNTGELFF. The CDR3 region has the DNA TGCAACGACCGAACTAAGCGGGAGGATCCGAACACCGGGGAGCTGTTTTTT. This chain connects TRBV29-1 to TRBJ2-2, with 9 bases fitting TRBD2. The CDR3 loop spans 17 amino acids. The germline gives CDR1 SQVTM, CDR2 ANQGSEA.

V is TRBV5-3 and J is TRBJ2-7; weak D call: TRBD2 (5 bases). TRBV5-3 has ORF status, its function being uncertain. This CDR3 is built from 14 residues. V lost 2 bases, J lost 7 bases, and 16 bases lay in between. The CDR3 region is CARSLLSQRREQYF. The CDR3 bases are TGTGCCAGAAGCTTATTGAGTCAGCGGCGGGAGCAGTACTTC.

V gene TRBV19 combines with J gene TRBJ2-3; 8 bases are a match to TRBD2. CDR1 is LNHDA, CDR2 SQIVND, per germline (reference sequence). This CDR3 has 14 residues. V was clipped by 3 bases and J by 4 bases; unmatched bases: 3. The CDR3 bases are TGTGCCAGTAGTATCCCCGGGAGGGCAGATACGCAGTATTTT. It codes for CASSIPGRADTQYF.

The chain recombines TRBV7-9 with TRBJ1-1; TRBD1 matches at 7 bases. Germline values: CDR1 SEHNR, CDR2 FQNEAQ (reference sequence). CDR3 length: 15 residues. V shed 5 bases and J 8 bases; nucleotides not matched to a gene: 14. The CDR3, as DNA: TGTGCCAGCAGCCCAGGGGGGCGAGGAGCTGCCGAAGCTTTCTTT. Translated: CASSPGGRGAAEAFF.

The gene calls are TRBV7-9 and TRBJ1-4; D uncertain. V was shortened by 2 bases and J by 5 bases, with 9 bases between the two germline ends. From germline, CDR1 is SEHNR and CDR2 FQNEAQ (reference sequence). The CDR3 is made up of 14 amino acids. The CDR3 nucleotides read TGTGCCAGCAGCTTAAGAAGCTCCAATGAAAAACTGTTTTTT. The encoded protein is CASSLRSSNEKLFF.

The gene calls are TRBV6-2 or TRBV6-3 and TRBJ1-2; perhaps TRBD1 as D (6 bases). This CDR3 region has 15 residues. V dropped 2 bases and J dropped 8 bases, with 18 bases sitting between them. Germline V gene lookup returns CDR1 MNHEY and CDR2 SVGEGT. The CDR3 region is CASSYRPGTLEGYTF. The DNA of the CDR3 is TGTGCCAGCAGTTACCGACCCGGGACATTGGAAGGCTACACCTTC.

The chain employs TRBV7-8 and TRBJ1-1; TRBD1 is a possible D gene (6 bases). With 5 bases removed from V and 11 bases from J, the gap between germline ends came to 18 bases. The CDR3 consists of 13 residues. Looked up from germline, CDR1 is SGHVS and CDR2 is FQNEAQ. CDR3 protein: CASSPRGGAAAFF. CDR3 coding DNA: TGTGCCAGCAGCCCTAGAGGGGGGGCGGCGGCTTTCTTT. The full variable domain, its missing parts supplied by reference TRBV7-8 and TRBJ1-1, is GAGVSQSPRYKVAKRGQDVALRCDPISGHVSLFWYQQALGQGPEFLTYFQNEAQLDKSGLPSDRFFAERPEGSVSTLKIQRTQQEDSAVYLCASSPRGGAAAFFGQGTRLTVV.

The chain carries TRBV18 and TRBJ2-7, with D perhaps matching TRBD2 (5 bases). This CDR3 has 13 amino acids. Germline CDR1 reads KGHSH; CDR2 reads LQKENI. Trimming removed 4 bases at V and 3 bases at J, with 10 bases between. DNA of the CDR3: TGTGCCAGCTCACTCGGGGATAACTACGAGCAGTACTTC. Its translation: CASSLGDNYEQYF.

The rearrangement uses TRBV4-3 and TRBJ2-1, with TRBD2 matching over 9 bases. The J segment lost 8 bases and the V segment lost 1 base, leaving 6 bases of the junction unmatched. Germline V gene data show CDR1 as LGHNA and CDR2 as YSLEER. The CDR3 has 15 residues. CDR3 sequence reads: CASSQVTGTSYEQFF. CDR3 bases: TGCGCCAGCAGCCAAGTGACCGGGACTAGCTATGAGCAGTTCTTC.

The chain joins TRBV6-2 or TRBV6-3 to TRBJ2-3, with a tentative D call TRBD1 (6 bases). This CDR3 has 14 amino acids. The V gene lost 2 bases and the J gene lost 10 bases, with 16 bases spanning the gap. The germline V gene has CDR1 MNHEY and CDR2 SVGEGT. CDR3 region: CASSYGGPTSPQYF. The CDR3 bases are TGTGCCAGCAGTTACGGGGGCCCCACGAGTCCGCAGTATTTT.

The chain recombines TRBV13 with TRBJ1-2; 11 nucleotides agree with TRBD1. Germline lookup yields CDR1 PRHDT and CDR2 FYEKMQ (reference sequence). This CDR3 has 14 amino acids. V trimming: 4 bases; J trimming: 8 bases; junction bases outside the gene matches: 6. The CDR3 region has the DNA TGTGCCAGCAGCTCCAAGGACAGGGGGCAAGGCTACACCTTC. This codes for CASSSKDRGQGYTF.

The CDR3 coding sequence is TGTGCCAGCTCACCACCGTCCAGCTATGGCTACACCTTC. Translated: CASSPPSSYGYTF. This chain connects TRBV18 to TRBJ1-2; D is ambiguous. V was cut by 0 bases and J by 4 bases, with 6 bases left in between. This CDR3 is 13 amino acids long. Germline CDR1 KGHSH, CDR2 LQKENI.

V and J are TRBV19 and TRBJ2-7; weak D call: TRBD1 (5 bases). Looked up from germline, CDR1 is LNHDA and CDR2 is SQIVND (reference sequence). The CDR3 totals 13 residues. V dropped 5 bases and J dropped 7 bases, with 15 bases sitting between them. The CDR3: CASSFRAKGEQYF. Written as DNA, the CDR3 is TGTGCCAGTAGTTTCCGAGCCAAGGGGGAGCAGTACTTC.

This sequence joins TRBV12-3 or TRBV12-4 and TRBJ1-1; 7 nucleotides align to TRBD1. The CDR3 runs 12 residues. Losses at the gene ends were 6 bases for V and 12 bases for J; bases not matched to a gene: 10. This chain's CDR3 is CASRDDRVESFF. The CDR3 DNA reads as TGTGCCAGCAGGGATGACAGGGTGGAATCTTTCTTT.

The chain is built from TRBV2 and TRBJ1-6; D ambiguous. The V end was cut by 7 bases, the J end by 0 bases, with 7 bases between. Germline V gene lookup returns CDR1 SNHLY and CDR2 FYNNEI. The CDR3 is made up of 14 amino acids. This CDR3 is CASTLSSYNSPLHF. The DNA for the CDR3 is TGTGCCAGCACGCTAAGCTCCTATAATTCACCCCTCCACTTT.

The rearrangement links TRBV5-1 to TRBJ1-1; 8 bases line up with TRBD1. With V trimmed by 4 bases and J by 1 base, 3 bases remained unmatched. The CDR3 totals 14 residues. Germline V gene sequence: CDR1 SGHRS, CDR2 YFSETQ. CDR3 residues: CASSGTGGNTEAFF. CDR3 nucleotide sequence: TGCGCCAGCAGCGGGACAGGCGGGAACACTGAAGCTTTCTTT.

This clone is a singleton in its sample. V and J are TRBV12-3 or TRBV12-4 and TRBJ1-5; possibly TRBD1 for D (5 bases). The V and J ends lost 5 bases and 3 bases respectively, with 8 bases between them. This CDR3 comprises 13 residues. CDR3 loop: CASSQGFNQPQHF. CDR3 sequence (DNA): TGTGCCAGCAGTCAGGGTTTCAATCAGCCCCAGCATTTT.

The CDR3 protein is CASSSSGRPNQPQHF. CDR3 sequence (DNA): TGTGCCAGCAGCTCATCCGGCAGGCCCAATCAGCCCCAGCATTTT. The chain couples TRBV7-2 to TRBJ1-5; D not resolved. The germline gives CDR1 SGHTA, CDR2 FQGNSA. V lost 4 bases and J lost 3, with 13 bases in between. The CDR3 extends over 15 amino acids.

The V gene is TRBV5-1, the J gene TRBJ2-1; D is uncertain. V lost 4 bases to trimming and J lost 6 bases, with 11 bases between them. In germline, CDR1 is SGHRS, CDR2 YFSETQ. The CDR3 has 13 amino acids. The CDR3 is CASSPPAVNEQFF. CDR3 nucleotides: TGCGCCAGCAGCCCCCCCGCGGTCAATGAGCAGTTCTTC.

The count of this clone is one. The chain joins TRBV7-3 to TRBJ2-1; 11 nucleotides align to TRBD2. The V and J ends lost 5 bases and 6 bases, in that order; junction bases with no gene match: 12. The length of the CDR3 is 17 residues. In germline, CDR1 is SGHTA, CDR2 FQGTGA. The DNA of the CDR3 is TGTGCCAGCAGCCCAAGTAGCGGGAGGGCTAGGGGCAATGAGCAGTTCTTC. It codes for CASSPSSGRARGNEQFF.